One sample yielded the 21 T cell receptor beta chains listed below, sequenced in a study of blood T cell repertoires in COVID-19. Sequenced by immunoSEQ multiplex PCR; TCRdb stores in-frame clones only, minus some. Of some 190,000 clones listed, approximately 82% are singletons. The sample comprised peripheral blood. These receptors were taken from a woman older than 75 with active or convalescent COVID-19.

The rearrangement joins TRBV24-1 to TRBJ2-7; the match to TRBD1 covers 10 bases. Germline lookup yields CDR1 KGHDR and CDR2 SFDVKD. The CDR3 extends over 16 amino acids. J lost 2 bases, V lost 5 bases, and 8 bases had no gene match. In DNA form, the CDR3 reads TGTGCCACCAGTGCACAGGGACAGGGGACGACCTACGAGCAGTACTTC. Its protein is CATSAQGQGTTYEQYF.

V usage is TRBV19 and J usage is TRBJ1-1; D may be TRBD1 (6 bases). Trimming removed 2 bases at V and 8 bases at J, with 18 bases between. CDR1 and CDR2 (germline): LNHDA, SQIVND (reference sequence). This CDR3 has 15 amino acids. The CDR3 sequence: CASSISGQMSSEAFF. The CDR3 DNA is TGTGCCAGTAGTATAAGTGGACAGATGTCATCCGAAGCTTTCTTT. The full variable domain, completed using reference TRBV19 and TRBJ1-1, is DGGITQSPKYLFRKEGQNVTLSCEQNLNHDAMYWYRQDPGQGLRLIYYSQIVNDFQKGDIAEGYSVSREKKESFPLTVTSAQKNPTAFYLCASSISGQMSSEAFFGQGTRLTVV.

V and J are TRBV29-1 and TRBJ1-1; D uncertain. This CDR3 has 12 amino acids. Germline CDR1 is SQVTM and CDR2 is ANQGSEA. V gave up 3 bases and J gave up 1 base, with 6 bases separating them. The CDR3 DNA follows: TGCAGCGTTGACAGAAAGAACACTGAAGCTTTCTTT. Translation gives CSVDRKNTEAFF. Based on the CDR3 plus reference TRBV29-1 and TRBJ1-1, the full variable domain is SAVISQKPSRDICQRGTSLTIQCQVDSQVTMMFWYRQQPGQSLTLIATANQGSEATYESGFVIDKFPISRPNLTFSTLTVSNMSPEDSSIYLCSVDRKNTEAFFGQGTRLTVV.

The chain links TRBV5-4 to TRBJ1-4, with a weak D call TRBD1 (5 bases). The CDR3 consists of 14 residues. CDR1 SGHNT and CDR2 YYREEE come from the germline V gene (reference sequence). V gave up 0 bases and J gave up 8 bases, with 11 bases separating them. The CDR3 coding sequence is TGTGCCAGCAGCTTGGAACGGGGGAGGGAAAAACTGTTTTTT. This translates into CASSLERGREKLFF.

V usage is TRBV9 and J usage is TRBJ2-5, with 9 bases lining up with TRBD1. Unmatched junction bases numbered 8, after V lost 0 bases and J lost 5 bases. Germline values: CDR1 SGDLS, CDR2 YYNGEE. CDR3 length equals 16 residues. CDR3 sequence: CASSVDTGGSGETQYF. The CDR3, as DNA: TGTGCCAGCAGCGTAGATACAGGGGGCTCGGGGGAGACCCAGTACTTC. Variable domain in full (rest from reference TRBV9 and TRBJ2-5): DSGVTQTPKHLITATGQRVTLRCSPRSGDLSVYWYQQSLDQGLQFLIQYYNGEERAKGNILERFSAQQFPDLHSELNLSSLELGDSALYFCASSVDTGGSGETQYFGPGTRLLVL.

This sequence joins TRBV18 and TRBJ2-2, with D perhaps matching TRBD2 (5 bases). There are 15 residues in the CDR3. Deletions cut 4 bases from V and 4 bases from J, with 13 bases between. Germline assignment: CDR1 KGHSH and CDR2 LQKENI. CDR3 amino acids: CASSQASPSTGELFF. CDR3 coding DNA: TGTGCCAGCTCACAGGCTAGCCCCAGCACCGGGGAGCTGTTTTTT.

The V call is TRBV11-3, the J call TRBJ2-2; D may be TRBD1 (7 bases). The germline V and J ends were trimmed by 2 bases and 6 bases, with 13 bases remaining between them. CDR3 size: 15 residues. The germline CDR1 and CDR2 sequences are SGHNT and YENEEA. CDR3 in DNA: TGTGCCAGCAGCTTACAGGGGGGTGGATCCGGGGAGCTGTTTTTT. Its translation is CASSLQGGGSGELFF.

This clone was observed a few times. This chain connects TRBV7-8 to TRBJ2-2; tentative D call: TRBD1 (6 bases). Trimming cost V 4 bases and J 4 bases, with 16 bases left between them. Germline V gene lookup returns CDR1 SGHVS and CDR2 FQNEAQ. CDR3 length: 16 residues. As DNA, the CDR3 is TGTGCCAGCAGCTATACAGGGAACAGCGGCACCGGGGAGCTGTTTTTT. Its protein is CASSYTGNSGTGELFF. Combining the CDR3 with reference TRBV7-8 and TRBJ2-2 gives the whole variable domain GAGVSQSPRYKVAKRGQDVALRCDPISGHVSLFWYQQALGQGPEFLTYFQNEAQLDKSGLPSDRFFAERPEGSVSTLKIQRTQQEDSAVYLCASSYTGNSGTGELFFGEGSRLTVL.

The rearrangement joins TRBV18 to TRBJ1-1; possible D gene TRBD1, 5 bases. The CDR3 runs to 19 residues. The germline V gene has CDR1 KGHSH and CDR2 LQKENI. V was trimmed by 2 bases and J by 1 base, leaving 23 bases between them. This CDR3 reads CASSPMGPGAPTGNTEAFF. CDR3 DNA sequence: TGTGCCAGCTCACCAATGGGGCCGGGAGCACCGACTGGGAACACTGAAGCTTTCTTT. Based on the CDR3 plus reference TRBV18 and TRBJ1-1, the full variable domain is NAGVMQNPRHLVRRRGQEARLRCSPMKGHSHVYWYRQLPEEGLKFMVYLQKENIIDESGMPKERFSAEFPKEGPSILRIQQVVRGDSAAYFCASSPMGPGAPTGNTEAFFGQGTRLTVV.

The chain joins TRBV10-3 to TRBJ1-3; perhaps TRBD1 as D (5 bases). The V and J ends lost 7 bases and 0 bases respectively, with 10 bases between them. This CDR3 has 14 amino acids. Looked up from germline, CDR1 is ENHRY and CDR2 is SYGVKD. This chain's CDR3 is CAIKTTGSGNTIYF. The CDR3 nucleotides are TGTGCCATCAAGACAACAGGCTCTGGAAACACCATATATTTT.

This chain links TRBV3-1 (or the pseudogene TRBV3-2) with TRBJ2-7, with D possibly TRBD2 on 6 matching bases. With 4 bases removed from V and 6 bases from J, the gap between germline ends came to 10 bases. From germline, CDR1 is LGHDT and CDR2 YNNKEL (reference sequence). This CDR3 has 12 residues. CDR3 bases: TGTGCCAGCAGCCGGCTAGCGTCCGAGCAGTACTTC. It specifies CASSRLASEQYF.

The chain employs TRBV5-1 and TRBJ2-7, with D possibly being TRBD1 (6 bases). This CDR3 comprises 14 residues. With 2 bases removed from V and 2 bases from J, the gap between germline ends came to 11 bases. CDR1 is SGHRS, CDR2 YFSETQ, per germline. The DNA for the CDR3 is TGCGCCAGCAGCTTAAGGGGGACGGCCTACGAGCAGTACTTC. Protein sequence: CASSLRGTAYEQYF.

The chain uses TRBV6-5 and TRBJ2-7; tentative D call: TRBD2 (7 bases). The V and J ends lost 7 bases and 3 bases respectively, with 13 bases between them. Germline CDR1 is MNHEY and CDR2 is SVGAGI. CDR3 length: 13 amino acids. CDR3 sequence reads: CASTEGGGYEQYF. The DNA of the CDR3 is TGTGCCAGCACCGAGGGAGGGGGCTACGAGCAGTACTTC.

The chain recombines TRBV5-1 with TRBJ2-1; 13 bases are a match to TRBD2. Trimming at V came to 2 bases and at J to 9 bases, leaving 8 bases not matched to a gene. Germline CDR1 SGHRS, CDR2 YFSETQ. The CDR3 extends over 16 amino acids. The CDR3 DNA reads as TGCGCCAGCAGCTTAGCCACTAGCGGGAGGGAGAGTGAGCAGTTCTTC. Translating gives CASSLATSGRESEQFF.

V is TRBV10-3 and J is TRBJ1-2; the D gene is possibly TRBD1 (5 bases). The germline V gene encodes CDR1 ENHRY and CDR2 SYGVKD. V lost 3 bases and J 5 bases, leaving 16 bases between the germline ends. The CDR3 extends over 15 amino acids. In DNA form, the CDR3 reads TGTGCCATCAGTGACTCTGGGGCGGAAGGATATGGCTACACCTTC. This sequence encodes CAISDSGAEGYGYTF.

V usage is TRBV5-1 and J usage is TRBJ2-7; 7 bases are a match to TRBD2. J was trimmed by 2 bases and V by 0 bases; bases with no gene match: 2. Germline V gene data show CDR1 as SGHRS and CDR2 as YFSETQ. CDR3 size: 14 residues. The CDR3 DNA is TGCGCCAGCAGCTTGGAGCGGGGAGCCTACGAGCAGTACTTC. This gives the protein CASSLERGAYEQYF. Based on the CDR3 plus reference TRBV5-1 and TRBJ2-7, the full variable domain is KAGVTQTPRYLIKTRGQQVTLSCSPISGHRSVSWYQQTPGQGLQFLFEYFSETQRNKGNFPGRFSGRQFSNSRSEMNVSTLELGDSALYLCASSLERGAYEQYFGPGTRLTVT.

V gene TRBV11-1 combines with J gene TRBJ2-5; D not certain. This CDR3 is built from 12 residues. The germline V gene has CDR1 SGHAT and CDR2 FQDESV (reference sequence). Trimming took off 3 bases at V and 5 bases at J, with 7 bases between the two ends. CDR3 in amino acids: CASSLKRETQYF. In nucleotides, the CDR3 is TGTGCCAGCAGCTTGAAGAGGGAGACCCAGTACTTC.

This CDR3 reads CASQQGLGEKLFF. Written as DNA, the CDR3 is TGTGCCAGTCAACAGGGGTTGGGTGAAAAACTGTTTTTT. The chain joins TRBV19 to TRBJ1-4; 7 bases align to TRBD1. Germline CDR1 is LNHDA and CDR2 is SQIVND (reference sequence). The trim removed 8 bases at V and 7 bases at J, leaving 7 bases unmatched. This CDR3 spans 13 amino acids.

In nucleotides, the CDR3 is TGTGCCAGCATTCAGACAGGGGACACTGAAGCTTTCTTT. Protein product: CASIQTGDTEAFF. V and J are TRBV2 and TRBJ1-1, with 8 bases matching TRBD1. The CDR3 consists of 13 residues. Germline-derived CDR1 and CDR2 are SNHLY and FYNNEI. Unmatched junction bases numbered 4, after V lost 7 bases and J lost 3 bases.

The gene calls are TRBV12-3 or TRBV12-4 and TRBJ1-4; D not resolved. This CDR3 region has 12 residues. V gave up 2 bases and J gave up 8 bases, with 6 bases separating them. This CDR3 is CASSLSREKLFF. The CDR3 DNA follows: TGTGCCAGCAGTTTATCGCGCGAAAAACTGTTTTTT.

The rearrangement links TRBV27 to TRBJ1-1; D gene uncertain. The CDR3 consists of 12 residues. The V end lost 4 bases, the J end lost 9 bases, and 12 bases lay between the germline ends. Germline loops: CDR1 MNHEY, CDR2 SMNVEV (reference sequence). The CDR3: CASSSARRQAFF. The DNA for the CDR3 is TGTGCCAGCAGTTCGGCCCGGAGACAAGCTTTCTTT.